The T cell receptor (beta chain) under discussion was sequenced for a study of Ad26.COV2.S vaccination and SARS-CoV-2 variants. This CDR3 is 13 amino acids long. The V segment lost 4 bases and the J segment 4 bases; nucleotides outside the gene matches: 3. CDR1 and CDR2 (germline): LNHDA, SQIVND (reference sequence). Only in-frame clones appear in the TCRdb table, and some are missing; sequencing was by immunoSEQ multiplex PCR. The sample includes hundreds of thousands of clones, 83% seen only once; the top ten take about 8%. As to treatment: 15 to 20 received Ad26.COV2.S at low or high dose, single or two shots; about five received placebo; per-sample allocation not given. Sampling happened 63 days after the first vaccine or placebo injection. General study points: Measurements of TCR breadth and depth may have given underestimates of the total T cell responses. Reports say spike-specific CD8+ and CD4+ T cell responses covered substantial breadth after vaccination.

In the case of this clone: Its target is not known.

This chain links TRBV19 with TRBJ1-2; 7 bases line up with TRBD1. This clonotype was obtained from a person aged 18-60 years who received the Ad26.COV2.S COVID-19 vaccine or a placebo. Source: peripheral blood, taken in a trial of Ad26.COV2.S vaccine versus placebo. For the CDR3, the DNA is TGTGCCAGTAGTAGGGGACAGTTCTATGGCTACACCTTC. The encoded protein is CASSRGQFYGYTF.